Listed below are T cell receptor beta chains from one sample, sequenced in a study of beta chain features in type 1 diabetes. Only in-frame clones appear in the TCRdb table, and some are missing; sequencing was by immunoSEQ multiplex PCR. The table shows just over 450,000 clones, with 30% occurring only once. Input material: naive CD4+ T cells from blood. The receptors originated from a man younger than 35 in good health. Each CDR3 is given with its conserved first and last residue. Fields, in order: clone size, V gene, J gene, D gene, CDR3 DNA, CDR3 protein. The D gene is left open where the match is weak. Some rows mark clone size as missing; the rest say once, few, many or name a class of expanded clone.

clone_size: few
v_call: TRBV9
j_call: TRBJ2-7
d_call: .
cdr3_nt: TGTGCCAGCAGCGTAGGGGTGAAAGCGGTTAACGACGAGCAGTACTTC
cdr3_aa: CASSVGVKAVNDEQYF

clone_size: .
v_call: TRBV15
j_call: TRBJ2-7
d_call: TRBD2
cdr3_nt: TGTGCCACCAGCAGAGTCGGGACTAGCTCCTACGAGCAGTACTTC
cdr3_aa: CATSRVGTSSYEQYF

clone_size: few
v_call: TRBV4-1
j_call: TRBJ2-4
d_call: .
cdr3_nt: TGCGCCAGCAGCCAAGACTCGCGGGTAGCCAAAAACATTCAGTACTTC
cdr3_aa: CASSQDSRVAKNIQYF

clone_size: .
v_call: TRBV4-3
j_call: TRBJ2-1
d_call: TRBD2
cdr3_nt: TGCGCCAGCAGCCTTTCGGGACTAGCGGGGCCCGGCTCCTACAATGAGCAGTTCTTC
cdr3_aa: CASSLSGLAGPGSYNEQFF

clone_size: .
v_call: TRBV7-3
j_call: TRBJ1-1
d_call: TRBD1
cdr3_nt: TGTGCCAGCAGCGCACAGGGGTCGGGAACTGAAGCTTTCTTT
cdr3_aa: CASSAQGSGTEAFF

clone_size: .
v_call: TRBV9
j_call: TRBJ2-5
d_call: TRBD2
cdr3_nt: TGTGCCAGCAGCCCCGGGACTAGGCAAGAGACCCAGTACTTC
cdr3_aa: CASSPGTRQETQYF

clone_size: few
v_call: TRBV5-1
j_call: TRBJ2-5
d_call: .
cdr3_nt: TGCGCCAGCAGCTTCTCGTACCAAGAGACCCAGTACTTC
cdr3_aa: CASSFSYQETQYF

clone_size: few
v_call: TRBV10-2
j_call: TRBJ2-1
d_call: .
cdr3_nt: TGCGCCAGCACCGGAGCCTCCTACAATGAGCAGTTCTTC
cdr3_aa: CASTGASYNEQFF

clone_size: .
v_call: TRBV7-2
j_call: TRBJ2-3
d_call: TRBD2
cdr3_nt: TGTGCCAGCAGCCCCGGGTACGGCGGGAGGGCCACAGATACGCAGTATTTT
cdr3_aa: CASSPGYGGRATDTQYF

clone_size: .
v_call: TRBV11-2
j_call: TRBJ2-1
d_call: .
cdr3_nt: TGTGCCAGCAGCTTAATTTCAGCGGGCAATGAGCAGTTCTTC
cdr3_aa: CASSLISAGNEQFF

clone_size: .
v_call: TRBV4-1
j_call: TRBJ2-7
d_call: TRBD1
cdr3_nt: TGCGCCAGCAGCCGGGGACAGGGATTTAGCTCCTACGAGCAGTACTTC
cdr3_aa: CASSRGQGFSSYEQYF

clone_size: few
v_call: TRBV6-1
j_call: TRBJ2-5
d_call: TRBD1
cdr3_nt: TGTGCCAGCAGGCGACAGGGACAAGAGACCCAGTACTTC
cdr3_aa: CASRRQGQETQYF

clone_size: few
v_call: TRBV7-2
j_call: TRBJ2-3
d_call: .
cdr3_nt: TGTGCCAGCAGTGGAAGCGGGACAAGCACAGATACGCAGTATTTT
cdr3_aa: CASSGSGTSTDTQYF

clone_size: few
v_call: TRBV5-1
j_call: TRBJ2-1
d_call: .
cdr3_nt: TGCGCCAGCAGCTTGGTGTCAGACCCTTACAATGAGCAGTTCTTC
cdr3_aa: CASSLVSDPYNEQFF